The T cell receptor (beta chain) under discussion was sequenced for a study of T cells after yellow fever vaccination. Study-wide context: The fractions with low cell numbers were processed using SMART-Seq v4 Ultra Low Input. Study conclusions and caveats: Weaker, the secondary response had a peak occurring faster, on day 5 versus 15. The CD4 compartment and the CD8 compartment contained a small share of clonotypes in common.

Worth noting for this clonotype: Its antigen is still unknown.

From the 5' RACE reads, TCRdb called clonotypes with MiXCR, one entry per CDR3 protein. The table shows roughly 500,000 distinct CDR3 sequences, with over 15% occurring only once. The CDR3 sequence is 15 residues long. Germline V lookup: CDR1 MDHEN, CDR2 SYDVKM. Germline trimming cut 9 bases from V and 4 bases from J; bases unmatched to any gene: 12. The TCR comes from a young man who received the YFV17D yellow fever vaccine. The starting material was PBMCs, obtained 15 days after the yellow fever booster vaccination. The V call is TRBV28, the J call TRBJ2-7, with 10 bases fitting TRBD1. The CDR3 coding sequence is TGTGCCAGTAGAGTACCGGGACAGGGGAATTACGAGCAGTACTTC. This translates into CASRVPGQGNYEQYF.